This T cell receptor (beta chain) comes out of a study of cytomegalovirus exposure and HLA in healthy donors. Study details: The early release's HLA-typed donors yielded roughly 85 million unique TCRs.

Germline assignment: CDR1 SGDLS and CDR2 YYNGEE. The CDR3 spans 20 residues. V lost 4 bases and J lost 0, with 26 bases in between. This PCR relied on a set of 60 Vbeta primers and 13 Jbeta primers. Sequencing was performed with immunoSEQ multiplex PCR; in TCRdb, only in-frame clones are kept and a portion is missing. The table lists roughly 120,000 clones, around 70% of them singletons. There are a few counts of this clone. Antigen specificity is unknown. Findings of the study overall: About 87% or about 30% of the time was how often most TCR beta V segments were productive, according to an earlier analysis. In vitro testing confirmed three CMV-associated chains as specific for CMV antigens. Later work found most CMV-associated TCR beta chains apparently HLA-restricted.

The TCR originated in a woman in her late teens or twenties in good health and CMV-seronegative. Sequenced input: PBMCs. The chain is built from TRBV9 and TRBJ1-3; D may be TRBD1 (5 bases). The chain's CDR3 is CASSLRGGAERRLSGNTIYF. The CDR3 region has the DNA TGTGCCAGCAGCCTAAGGGGAGGGGCTGAGAGGAGGCTCTCTGGAAACACCATATATTTT.